The 18 T cell receptor beta chains given below trace back to one sample, sequenced in a study of T cells in Graves' hyperthyroidism and ophthalmopathy. The CDR3 regions of TCR beta were amplified from RNA transcripts. During a first-round RT-PCR of the TCR CDR3, the HTBI primer set was used. TCRdb called the multiplex PCR reads again in MiXCR, with one record for every CDR3 protein. The table has approximately 600,000 distinct CDR3 sequences, 20% seen once. The sample was blood. The receptor source for this set is a man aged 30-40 years with Graves' ophthalmopathy.

This clonotype was counted only a few times. The genes are TRBV5-6 and TRBJ2-1; TRBD2 matches 13 bases. Trimming cost V 4 bases and J 2 bases; bases outside gene matches: 6. CDR1 and CDR2 (germline): SGHDT, YYEEEE. The CDR3 has 17 amino acids. In nucleotides, the CDR3 is TGTGCCAGCAGCCCGGGACTAGCGGGACTCGCCTACAATGAGCAGTTCTTC. This codes for CASSPGLAGLAYNEQFF.

The rearrangement joins TRBV7-9 to TRBJ2-7; TRBD2 matches 7 bases. The CDR3 covers 15 residues. Germline CDR1 reads SEHNR; CDR2 reads FQNEAQ (reference sequence). Germline trimming cut 3 bases from V and 6 bases from J; bases unmatched to any gene: 11. CDR3 sequence (DNA): TGTGCCAGCAGCTTGGGGTGGGAGGGCCGCCCCGAGCAGTACTTC. Translation gives CASSLGWEGRPEQYF.

On this clonotype itself: A much larger clone differs by one base, so this may be a read error. The chain combines TRBV12-3 or TRBV12-4 with TRBJ2-7; D may be TRBD1 or TRBD2 (5 bases each). This CDR3 region has 15 residues. Trimming pared 4 bases from V and 4 bases from J, leaving 17 bases between. Here the CDR3 reads CASSSRRGVKYEQYF. In nucleotides, the CDR3 is TGTGCCAGCAGTTCCAGGAGAGGGGTTAAGTACGAGCAGTACTTC.

This clonotype showed up just once. The chain links TRBV6-2 or TRBV6-3 to TRBJ2-1; TRBD2 matches 15 bases. Germline V CDR1 and CDR2: MNHEY, SVGEGT. J was trimmed by 0 bases and V by 8 bases; bases with no gene match: 11. The CDR3 contains 19 residues. The CDR3 DNA sequence: TGTGCCAGCTCCGAGGGGACTAGCGGGAGGTTTAGCTCCTACAATGAGCAGTTCTTC. Amino acid sequence: CASSEGTSGRFSSYNEQFF.

This clonotype turned up a few times. The chain has TRBV28 and TRBJ1-5; D might be TRBD1 (5 bases). The germline V gene has CDR1 MDHEN and CDR2 SYDVKM. V lost 2 bases and J lost 5, with 16 bases in between. CDR3 size: 16 residues. As DNA, the CDR3 is TGTGCCAGCAGTTTAGGCTGGGGACGAATTCATCAGCCCCAGCATTTT. This sequence encodes CASSLGWGRIHQPQHF.

This rearrangement joins TRBV12-3 or TRBV12-4 to TRBJ2-5; D gene uncertain. This CDR3 contains 14 residues. The V end was cut by 7 bases, the J end by 5 bases, with 17 bases between. The CDR3 DNA reads as TGTGCCAGCAATTTTTTCAAAGGGCGGGAGACCCAGTACTTC. Translated: CASNFFKGRETQYF.

The table lists this clonotype with a count of one. A much larger clone lies one base from this, so it may be a read error. This chain joins TRBV6-1 and TRBJ2-1; possibly TRBD1 for D (6 bases). The V and J ends lost 1 base and 0 bases respectively, with 7 bases between them. This CDR3 region has 15 residues. Germline CDR1 MNHNS, CDR2 SASEGT. For the CDR3, the DNA is TGTGCCAGCAGTGAAGACAGGGCCTCCTACAATGAGCAGTTCTTC. Amino acid sequence: CASSEDRASYNEQFF.

This clonotype has a handful of counts. The chain links TRBV9 to TRBJ1-4; D is perhaps TRBD1 (5 bases). Germline assignment: CDR1 SGDLS and CDR2 YYNGEE. Trimming took 0 bases from V and 6 from J, leaving 15 bases between them. The CDR3 sequence is 16 residues long. The CDR3 loop is CASSVEGPQLDEKLFF. For the CDR3, the DNA is TGTGCCAGCAGCGTAGAGGGGCCTCAACTGGATGAAAAACTGTTTTTT.

This clonotype was detected many times. The genes are TRBV2 and TRBJ2-7; tentative D call: TRBD2 (6 bases). V was trimmed by 5 bases and J by 2 bases, leaving 22 bases between them. Germline assignment: CDR1 SNHLY and CDR2 FYNNEI. The CDR3 consists of 17 residues. CDR3 DNA: TGTGCCAGCAGTTTGACCGGGCTCAGAGGAGGGGCCTACGAGCAGTACTTC. Residues: CASSLTGLRGGAYEQYF.

This clonotype was recorded a few times. This chain uses TRBV2 with TRBJ2-2, with TRBD1 identical over 8 bases. Germline values: CDR1 SNHLY, CDR2 FYNNEI. The V and J ends lost 3 bases and 7 bases, in that order; junction bases with no gene match: 7. The CDR3 is 15 amino acids. CDR3 in amino acids: CASSDFGGQGGELFF. In DNA form, the CDR3 reads TGTGCCAGCAGTGACTTTGGCGGACAGGGCGGGGAGCTGTTTTTT.

The sample holds a few counts of this clonotype. V usage is TRBV9 and J usage is TRBJ2-7; 9 bases line up with TRBD1. Trimming took 0 bases from V and 3 from J; bases not matched to a gene: 4. This CDR3 contains 15 residues. The germline V gene has CDR1 SGDLS and CDR2 YYNGEE. DNA of the CDR3: TGTGCCAGCAGCGTAGGGGACAGGGAGCTCTACGAGCAGTACTTC. Its protein product is CASSVGDRELYEQYF.

This clonotype was recorded many times. This chain links TRBV2 with TRBJ1-5; 7 bases map to TRBD1. The CDR3 spans 15 residues. The V gene's germline CDR1 is SNHLY and CDR2 FYNNEI. Trimming cost V 6 bases and J 3 bases; bases outside gene matches: 8. The DNA of the CDR3 is TGTGCCAGCAGGGTACAGGGGATTGACAATCAGCCCCAGCATTTT. Its translation is CASRVQGIDNQPQHF.

The sample holds many counts of this clonotype. The chain carries TRBV5-1 and TRBJ2-3; perhaps D is TRBD1 or TRBD2 (6 bases each). CDR1 and CDR2 from the germline V gene are SGHRS and YFSETQ. The CDR3 is 16 residues long. V was clipped by 7 bases and J by 2 bases, with 20 bases between them. The CDR3 here is CASSDGTRGLTDTQYF. The CDR3 coding sequence is TGCGCCAGCTCGGACGGGACTCGGGGGCTCACAGATACGCAGTATTTT.

This clonotype was observed a handful of times. The V call is TRBV6-1, the J call TRBJ1-4, with TRBD1 as a possible D gene (5 bases). The CDR3 contains 15 residues. The ends were cut back, 3 bases at V and 5 bases at J, with 13 bases in the middle. Germline values: CDR1 MNHNS, CDR2 SASEGT. For the CDR3, the DNA is TGTGCCAGCAGTGACTCGCAGGGAGAGAATGAAAAACTGTTTTTT. As protein: CASSDSQGENEKLFF.

The gene calls are TRBV19 and TRBJ2-4; TRBD2 might be the D (6 bases). The V end lost 5 bases, the J end lost 0 bases, and 17 bases lay between the germline ends. CDR1 is LNHDA and CDR2 is SQIVND in the germline V gene (reference sequence). This CDR3 is built from 17 residues. This chain's CDR3 is CASSFNSGVKAKNIQYF. The CDR3 DNA reads TGTGCCAGTAGTTTCAATAGCGGAGTAAAAGCCAAAAACATTCAGTACTTC.

The chain links TRBV4-2 to TRBJ2-2; a possible D gene is TRBD2 (6 bases). V was cut by 3 bases and J by 1 base, with 15 bases left in between. CDR3 length: 17 amino acids. CDR1 and CDR2 (germline): LGHNA, YNFKEQ. The CDR3 sequence is CASSQPLRRGNTGELFF. In DNA form, the CDR3 reads TGTGCCAGCAGCCAGCCCCTGAGGCGGGGGAACACCGGGGAGCTGTTTTTT.

This clonotype was detected ten times or more. The chain employs TRBV5-1 and TRBJ1-1; tentatively, D is TRBD1 (6 bases). Looked up from germline, CDR1 is SGHRS and CDR2 is YFSETQ. V gave up 4 bases and J gave up 0 bases, with 10 bases separating them. This CDR3 region has 14 residues. CDR3 nucleotides: TGCGCCAGCAGCGGCGGACAGTTGAACACTGAAGCTTTCTTT. Encoded protein: CASSGGQLNTEAFF.

This rearrangement joins TRBV6-1 to TRBJ2-7, with 7 bases aligning to TRBD1. With 6 bases clipped from V and 6 bases from J, the junction kept 11 bases outside the gene matches. CDR3 length equals 14 residues. Per the germline V gene, CDR1 is MNHNS and CDR2 is SASEGT. CDR3 sequence reads: CASRDRVNSGEQYF. In DNA, the CDR3 is TGTGCCAGCAGAGACAGGGTCAATTCTGGCGAGCAGTACTTC.